A selection of T cell receptor beta chains follows, all from one sample in a study of blood T cell repertoires in COVID-19. Using immunoSEQ multiplex PCR, the repertoire was profiled, and TCRdb retains in-frame clones only, with some absent. Counted here are roughly 200,000 clones, approximately 80% occurring once; the ten biggest clones make up less than 15%. The sequencing input was peripheral blood. These receptors originate from a human donor in a cohort sampled during active COVID-19. The CDR3 runs from the conserved cysteine through the conserved F or W. A D gene is named only where the DNA matches it firmly. Not all rows give a size; the values are once, few, many and, for expanded clones, a class.

j_call clone_size d_call v_call cdr3_aa cdr3_nt
TRBJ2-7 - TRBD2 TRBV28 CASSSLGGANEQYF TGTGCCAGCAGTTCTCTGGGAGGGGCAAACGAGCAGTACTTC
TRBJ2-5 - - TRBV19 CASSMLRGQETQYF TGTGCCAGTAGTATGTTACGGGGCCAAGAGACCCAGTACTTC
TRBJ2-3 once - TRBV7-2 CASSLRVPGLGTDTQYF TGTGCCAGCAGCTTAAGGGTCCCGGGGTTGGGCACAGATACGCAGTATTTT
TRBJ2-1 - - TRBV9 CASSVGRGKFDEQFF TGTGCCAGCAGCGTAGGACGGGGTAAGTTCGATGAGCAGTTCTTC
TRBJ2-7 - TRBD2 TRBV6-5 CASSYSTSGSEFEQYF TGTGCCAGCAGTTACTCGACTAGCGGGAGTGAGTTCGAGCAGTACTTC
TRBJ2-1 once TRBD1 TRBV3-1/TRBV3-2 CASSQEFYGTAPKNYNEQFF TGTGCCAGCAGCCAAGAATTTTATGGGACAGCCCCTAAGAACTACAATGAGCAGTTCTTC
TRBJ1-6 - - TRBV6-5 CASREESYNSPLHF TGTGCCAGCAGGGAGGAGTCCTATAATTCACCCCTCCACTTT
TRBJ2-7 - TRBD1 TRBV5-1 CASSSPGTGAYEQYF TGCGCCAGCAGCTCTCCGGGGACAGGGGCTTACGAGCAGTACTTC
TRBJ2-5 - - TRBV15 CATSRDGQTTETQYF TGTGCCACCAGCAGAGATGGACAGACGACGGAGACCCAGTACTTC
TRBJ1-2 - - TRBV5-4 CASSFSNYGYTF TGTGCCAGCAGCTTCAGTAACTATGGCTACACCTTC
TRBJ1-5 - - TRBV4-1 CASSSQESNQPQHF TGCGCCAGCAGTTCTCAGGAAAGTAATCAGCCCCAGCATTTT
TRBJ1-3 few - TRBV7-2 CASSLDGSPSSGNTIYF TGTGCCAGCAGCTTAGATGGGTCACCTAGCTCTGGAAACACCATATATTTT
TRBJ2-5 once - TRBV10-3 CAILQETDTCQETQYF TGTGCCATCCTACAGGAAACCGATACCTGCCAAGAGACCCAGTACTTC
TRBJ2-1 - TRBD2 TRBV27 CASIPTSGRGTYNEQFF TGTGCCAGCATTCCCACTAGCGGGAGGGGGACCTACAATGAGCAGTTCTTC
TRBJ1-2 - TRBD1 TRBV6-1 CASSDQGARGYTF TGTGCCAGCAGTGATCAGGGGGCGAGAGGCTACACCTTC
TRBJ2-7 - - TRBV10-1 CASSEGGAAYEQYF TGCGCCAGCAGTGAAGGGGGTGCCGCCTACGAGCAGTACTTC
TRBJ2-1 - TRBD2 TRBV6-6 CASSHDLAGASYNEQFF TGTGCCAGCAGTCATGATCTAGCGGGAGCTTCCTACAATGAGCAGTTCTTC
TRBJ1-2 - - TRBV20-1 CSAEGGYYTF TGCAGTGCTGAGGGGGGGTACTACACCTTC
TRBJ2-3 - - TRBV29-1 CSAGRQYRTGNPTDTQYF TGCAGCGCTGGAAGACAGTACCGTACAGGGAACCCCACAGATACGCAGTATTTT
TRBJ2-1 - TRBD2 TRBV24-1 CATSEVAGVSYNEQFF TGTGCCACCAGTGAGGTAGCGGGAGTCTCCTACAATGAGCAGTTCTTC
TRBJ2-7 - - TRBV5-4 CASSPRDSYEQYF TGTGCCAGCAGCCCCAGGGATTCCTACGAGCAGTACTTC
TRBJ1-3 - - TRBV10-1 CASSEYAKNSGNTIYF TGCGCCAGCAGTGAGTATGCGAAAAACTCTGGAAACACCATATATTTT
TRBJ2-1 once TRBD2 TRBV7-2 CASSFGPSGRNEQFF TGTGCCAGCAGCTTTGGGCCTAGCGGGAGGAATGAGCAGTTCTTC